One sample yielded the 27 T cell receptor beta chains listed below, sequenced in a study of blood T cell repertoires in COVID-19. The table came from immunoSEQ multiplex PCR; TCRdb's copy has only in-frame clones and leaves some out. This sample has about 190,000 clones; 88% occur once, and the top ten carry around 4.8%. Sequencing was carried out using peripheral blood. The source is a human donor in a cohort sampled during active COVID-19.

This clone was seen once. The CDR3 bases are TGTGCCAGTAGACGAGACAGGACAGGCGGGTCTGAAGCTTTCTTT. Protein product: CASRRDRTGGSEAFF. The chain recombines TRBV19 with TRBJ1-1; 7 bases line up with TRBD1. Germline CDR1 LNHDA, CDR2 SQIVND (reference sequence). V lost 6 bases, J lost 6 bases, and 13 bases stayed unmatched. This CDR3 has 15 amino acids. Full variable domain (rest looked up from reference TRBV19 and TRBJ1-1): DGGITQSPKYLFRKEGQNVTLSCEQNLNHDAMYWYRQDPGQGLRLIYYSQIVNDFQKGDIAEGYSVSREKKESFPLTVTSAQKNPTAFYLCASRRDRTGGSEAFFGQGTRLTVV.

This clone was found once. The chain has TRBV6-2 or TRBV6-3 and TRBJ1-6, with a tentative D call TRBD1 (6 bases). Looked up from germline, CDR1 is MNHEY and CDR2 is SVGEGT. V was pared by 4 bases and J by 6 bases, with 13 bases between. The CDR3 runs 15 residues. The CDR3 reads CASSSQGHSNSPLHF. The CDR3 nucleotides are TGTGCCAGCAGTTCGCAGGGGCATTCTAATTCACCCCTCCACTTT.

The rearrangement joins TRBV29-1 to TRBJ2-3; D uncertain. The CDR3 length is 13 residues. Germline lookup yields CDR1 SQVTM and CDR2 ANQGSEA. Trimming left V 6 bases short and J 0 bases short, with 10 bases between. The CDR3 spells CSVTPHSTDTQYF. CDR3 coding DNA: TGCAGCGTGACACCCCATAGCACAGATACGCAGTATTTT.

This chain links TRBV7-2 with TRBJ1-2, with 7 bases matching TRBD1. The J segment lost 2 bases and the V segment lost 0 bases, leaving 3 bases of the junction unmatched. The CDR3 has 15 residues. The germline CDR1 and CDR2 sequences are SGHTA and FQGNSA. The CDR3 sequence: CASSLAQGPNYGYTF. The CDR3 DNA follows: TGTGCCAGCAGCTTAGCACAGGGGCCAAACTATGGCTACACCTTC.

The chain uses TRBV7-9 and TRBJ2-5; possible D gene TRBD2, 5 bases. The CDR3 totals 15 residues. V dropped 1 base and J dropped 5 bases, with 14 bases sitting between them. Germline V gives CDR1 SEHNR, CDR2 FQNEAQ (reference sequence). The CDR3 sequence is CASSLEALPGETQYF. The CDR3, as DNA: TGTGCCAGCAGCTTAGAGGCACTCCCGGGGGAGACCCAGTACTTC.

The V call is TRBV23-1, the J call TRBJ2-3, with D possibly matching TRBD2 (7 bases). TRBV23-1 is an ORF; its function is uncertain. CDR3 length equals 15 residues. With 8 bases removed from V and 6 bases from J, the gap between germline ends came to 21 bases. The CDR3 loop reads CASGLRGGAEDTQYF. CDR3 coding DNA: TGCGCCAGCGGCCTTCGTGGGGGGGCAGAGGATACGCAGTATTTT.

The rearrangement links TRBV2 to TRBJ2-2; 8 bases align to TRBD2. This CDR3 has 16 residues. Germline V lookup: CDR1 SNHLY, CDR2 FYNNEI. The V gene end was trimmed by 6 bases and the J gene end by 5 bases; junction bases not matched to a gene: 11. As DNA, the CDR3 is TGTGCCAGCAGGGAGACCCTGAGCGGGAGAACCGGGGAGCTGTTTTTT. The encoded protein is CASRETLSGRTGELFF.

The sample holds a few counts of this clone. The rearrangement links TRBV2 to TRBJ2-2; D is perhaps TRBD2 (5 bases). The CDR3 is 15 residues long. CDR1 is SNHLY, CDR2 FYNNEI, per germline. Trimming cost V 2 bases and J 0 bases, with 7 bases left between them. For the CDR3, the DNA is TGTGCCAGCAGTGAACGGCGGGCGAACACCGGGGAGCTGTTTTTT. It specifies CASSERRANTGELFF.

V and J are TRBV5-1 and TRBJ2-7; D unclear. The V gene's germline CDR1 is SGHRS and CDR2 YFSETQ. CDR3 length equals 14 residues. V was cut by 4 bases and J by 2 bases, with 13 bases left in between. DNA for the CDR3: TGCGCCAGCAGCGTGAGAGGTTTGCCCTACGAGCAGTACTTC. It specifies CASSVRGLPYEQYF. Combining the CDR3 with reference TRBV5-1 and TRBJ2-7 gives the whole variable domain KAGVTQTPRYLIKTRGQQVTLSCSPISGHRSVSWYQQTPGQGLQFLFEYFSETQRNKGNFPGRFSGRQFSNSRSEMNVSTLELGDSALYLCASSVRGLPYEQYFGPGTRLTVT.

J is TRBJ2-7 and V is TRBV4-2; D might be TRBD2 (5 bases). The CDR3 has 13 residues. Per the germline V gene, CDR1 is LGHNA and CDR2 is YNFKEQ. Trimming cost V 0 bases and J 7 bases, with 10 bases left between them. CDR3 DNA: TGTGCCAGCAGCCAAGATAGTTCGGGGGAGCAGTACTTC. Translating it yields CASSQDSSGEQYF.

This rearrangement joins TRBV30 to TRBJ1-5; TRBD1 agrees at 9 bases. V dropped 5 bases and J dropped 5; count of bases not matched to a gene: 7. CDR3 length equals 14 residues. Germline lookup yields CDR1 GTSNPN and CDR2 SVGIG (reference sequence). CDR3 in amino acids: CAWRTGGRDQPQHF. CDR3 DNA: TGTGCCTGGCGAACAGGGGGCCGGGATCAGCCCCAGCATTTT.

The V and J genes are TRBV20-1 and TRBJ2-5; D is perhaps TRBD1 (5 bases). Germline V gene lookup returns CDR1 DFQATT and CDR2 SNEGSKA (reference sequence). V was clipped by 3 bases and J by 3 bases, with 8 bases between them. The CDR3 has 12 residues. CDR3 in DNA: TGCAGTGCTAGTAGGGGAAAAGAGACCCAGTACTTC. It specifies CSASRGKETQYF.

The chain has TRBV11-2 and TRBJ1-2; unclear D gene. The germline V gene has CDR1 SGHAT and CDR2 FQNNGV. The CDR3 loop spans 14 amino acids. V lost 1 base and J lost 4, with 10 bases in between. CDR3 amino acids: CASSLGVAGYGYTF. The CDR3 nucleotides are TGTGCCAGCAGCTTAGGAGTTGCGGGCTATGGCTACACCTTC. The full variable domain, in which reference TRBV11-2 and TRBJ1-2 provide the parts outside the CDR3, is EAGVAQSPRYKIIEKRQSVAFWCNPISGHATLYWYQQILGQGPKLLIQFQNNGVVDDSQLPKDRFSAERLKGVDSTLKIQPAKLEDSAVYLCASSLGVAGYGYTFGSGTRLTVV.

V and J are TRBV6-6 and TRBJ1-1; D not certain. This CDR3 spans 16 amino acids. From germline, CDR1 is MNHNY and CDR2 SVGAGI (reference sequence). V shed 0 bases and J shed 5 bases, with 16 bases lying between them. CDR3 sequence (DNA): TGTGCCAGCAGTTACTCTGTGAGGGCGAGGCCGACTGAAGCTTTCTTT. Protein sequence: CASSYSVRARPTEAFF.

The CDR3 DNA is TGCGCCAGCAGCCCCGACGGACAGCAAACCACAGATACGCAGTATTTT. This gives the protein CASSPDGQQTTDTQYF. The chain is built from TRBV5-1 and TRBJ2-3; D is perhaps TRBD1 (6 bases). V was cut by 4 bases and J by 2 bases, with 17 bases left in between. This CDR3 is 16 amino acids long. The germline V gene encodes CDR1 SGHRS and CDR2 YFSETQ.

The chain carries TRBV9 and TRBJ2-1, with 16 positions matching TRBD2. There are 15 residues in the CDR3. Unmatched junction bases numbered 4, after V lost 4 bases and J lost 9 bases. Germline values: CDR1 SGDLS, CDR2 YYNGEE. CDR3 coding DNA: TGTGCCAGCAGCAGGGGACTAGCGGGAGGGGCTGAGCAGTTCTTC. Its protein is CASSRGLAGGAEQFF. The variable domain in full, with the rest retrieved from reference TRBV9 and TRBJ2-1, is DSGVTQTPKHLITATGQRVTLRCSPRSGDLSVYWYQQSLDQGLQFLIQYYNGEERAKGNILERFSAQQFPDLHSELNLSSLELGDSALYFCASSRGLAGGAEQFFGPGTRLTVL.

V is TRBV6-4 and J is TRBJ2-1; 12 bases map to TRBD2. This CDR3 is 17 amino acids long. V lost 4 bases and J lost 7; bases outside the gene matches: 11. The V gene's germline CDR1 is MRHNA and CDR2 SNTAGT. Here the CDR3 reads CASSVWGGTSGRNEQFF. CDR3 DNA: TGTGCCAGCAGTGTTTGGGGGGGGACTAGCGGGCGTAATGAGCAGTTCTTC.

V is TRBV6-2 or TRBV6-3 and J is TRBJ2-7; no definite D call. Trimming removed 6 bases at V and 0 bases at J, with 15 bases between. The CDR3 is 15 amino acids. Germline V lookup: CDR1 MNHEY, CDR2 SVGEGT. CDR3 in amino acids: CASSLLKKRSYEQYF. The CDR3 DNA reads TGTGCCAGCAGCCTCCTAAAAAAACGCTCCTACGAGCAGTACTTC.

The chain joins TRBV30 to TRBJ2-7; no firm D call. The CDR3 has 11 residues. The germline CDR1 and CDR2 sequences are GTSNPN and SVGIG (reference sequence). Trimming shortened V by 3 bases and J by 1 base, and 4 bases separated the two germline ends. The chain's CDR3 is CAWSQSYEQYF. CDR3 bases: TGTGCCTGGAGCCAGTCCTACGAGCAGTACTTC.

The chain recombines TRBV6-5 with TRBJ1-1, with D unresolved. Looked up from germline, CDR1 is MNHEY and CDR2 is SVGAGI. The CDR3 is 13 amino acids. Trimming pared 0 bases from V and 8 bases from J, leaving 10 bases between. CDR3 region: CASSYSDGVEAFF. The DNA of the CDR3 is TGTGCCAGCAGTTACTCGGACGGGGTAGAAGCTTTCTTT.

The chain joins TRBV10-3 to TRBJ1-1, with D unclear. The CDR3 extends over 15 amino acids. V was cut by 5 bases and J by 4 bases, with 17 bases left in between. Per the germline V gene, CDR1 is ENHRY and CDR2 is SYGVKD. CDR3: CAISNAGGKGTEAFF. The CDR3 DNA is TGTGCCATCAGTAACGCGGGTGGCAAGGGCACTGAAGCTTTCTTT.

V is TRBV11-3 and J is TRBJ2-7; 9 bases are a match to TRBD2. V gave up 5 bases and J gave up 0 bases; unmatched junction bases: 8. Germline-derived CDR1 and CDR2 are SGHNT and YENEEA. The CDR3 length is 16 residues. The CDR3 loop reads CASSQAAGGDSYEQYF. CDR3 in DNA: TGTGCCAGCAGCCAAGCTGCGGGGGGGGACTCCTACGAGCAGTACTTC.

V and J are TRBV5-1 and TRBJ2-1; 14 bases align to TRBD2. CDR1 is SGHRS and CDR2 is YFSETQ in the germline V gene. The V segment lost 7 bases and the J segment 10 bases; nucleotides outside the gene matches: 7. This CDR3 spans 14 amino acids. CDR3 residues: CASWGLAGAQEQFF. The CDR3 nucleotides read TGCGCCAGCTGGGGACTAGCGGGAGCTCAGGAGCAGTTCTTC. The entire variable domain, with the rest obtained from reference TRBV5-1 and TRBJ2-1, is as follows: KAGVTQTPRYLIKTRGQQVTLSCSPISGHRSVSWYQQTPGQGLQFLFEYFSETQRNKGNFPGRFSGRQFSNSRSEMNVSTLELGDSALYLCASWGLAGAQEQFFGPGTRLTVL.

This clone was observed a handful of times. The chain couples TRBV7-2 to TRBJ2-1; a possible D gene is TRBD2 (6 bases). This CDR3 has 14 residues. With 3 bases removed from V and 6 bases from J, the gap between germline ends came to 12 bases. From germline, CDR1 is SGHTA and CDR2 FQGNSA. The CDR3 DNA follows: TGTGCCAGCAGCTTCTGGCGGGAACCCAATGAGCAGTTCTTC. Translated: CASSFWREPNEQFF.

This sequence joins TRBV24-1 and TRBJ2-5; 15 nucleotides match TRBD2. The CDR3 has 16 residues. Losses at the gene ends were 6 bases for V and 4 bases for J; bases not matched to a gene: 5. The germline V gene encodes CDR1 KGHDR and CDR2 SFDVKD. The CDR3 here is CATSSGTSGRLETQYF. DNA of the CDR3: TGTGCCACCAGTTCCGGGACTAGCGGGAGGCTAGAGACCCAGTACTTC.

The gene calls are TRBV7-8 and TRBJ1-4; 9 positions agree with TRBD1. CDR1 and CDR2 from the germline V gene are SGHVS and FQNEAQ. The CDR3 extends over 14 amino acids. Trimming took 4 bases from V and 10 from J; bases not matched to a gene: 7. The CDR3 coding sequence is TGTGCCAGCAGCTGGACAGGGGATCAGGGAAAACTGTTTTTT. Translated, it gives CASSWTGDQGKLFF. Drawing the rest from reference TRBV7-8 and TRBJ1-4, the complete variable domain is GAGVSQSPRYKVAKRGQDVALRCDPISGHVSLFWYQQALGQGPEFLTYFQNEAQLDKSGLPSDRFFAERPEGSVSTLKIQRTQQEDSAVYLCASSWTGDQGKLFFGSGTQLSVL.

The J gene is TRBJ2-5, the V gene TRBV9; 8 nucleotides align to TRBD2. The CDR3 has 16 amino acids. Germline lookup yields CDR1 SGDLS and CDR2 YYNGEE. V lost 0 bases, J lost 0 bases, and 4 bases stayed unmatched. CDR3 amino acids: CASSVASGRNQETQYF. CDR3 nucleotide sequence: TGTGCCAGCAGCGTAGCAAGCGGGAGAAACCAAGAGACCCAGTACTTC.